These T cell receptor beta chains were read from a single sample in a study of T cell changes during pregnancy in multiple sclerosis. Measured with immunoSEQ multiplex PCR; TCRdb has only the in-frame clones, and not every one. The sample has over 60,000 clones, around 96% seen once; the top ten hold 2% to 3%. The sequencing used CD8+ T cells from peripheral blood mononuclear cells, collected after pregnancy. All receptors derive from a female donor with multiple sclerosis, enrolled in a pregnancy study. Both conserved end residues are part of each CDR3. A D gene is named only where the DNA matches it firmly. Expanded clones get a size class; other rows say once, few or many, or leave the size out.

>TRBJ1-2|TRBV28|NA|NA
CASSDFDYGYTF
TGTGCCAGCAGCGACTTCGACTATGGCTACACCTTC
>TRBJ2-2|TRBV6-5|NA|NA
CASSYAPGTLSGELFF
TGTGCCAGCAGTTACGCCCCGGGGACTCTCAGCGGGGAGCTGTTTTTT
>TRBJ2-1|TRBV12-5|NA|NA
CASGDGGRQFF
TGTGCTAGTGGTGACGGAGGAAGGCAGTTCTTC
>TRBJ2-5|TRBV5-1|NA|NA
CASSLGPSSQETQYF
TGCGCCAGCAGCTTGGGGCCTAGCTCGCAAGAGACCCAGTACTTC
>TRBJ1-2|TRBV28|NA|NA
CASSLGGTTNYGYTF
TGTGCCAGCAGTTTAGGCGGGACTACTAACTATGGCTACACCTTC
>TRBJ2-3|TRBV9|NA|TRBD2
CASSVSGRGADTQYF
TGTGCCAGCAGCGTTAGCGGGAGGGGCGCAGATACGCAGTATTTT
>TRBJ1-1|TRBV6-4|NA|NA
CASSDEVDTEAFF
TGTGCCAGCAGTGACGAGGTAGACACTGAAGCTTTCTTT
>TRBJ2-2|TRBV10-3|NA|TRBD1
CAIRGLSDRGTGELFF
TGTGCCATCAGAGGCCTTTCCGACAGGGGCACCGGGGAGCTGTTTTTT
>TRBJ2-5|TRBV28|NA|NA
CASSRPGSQETQYF
TGTGCCAGCAGCCGACCGGGATCGCAAGAGACCCAGTACTTC
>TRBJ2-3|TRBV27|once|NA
CASSLLMQGGDTQYF
TGTGCCAGCAGTTTATTGATGCAGGGGGGAGATACGCAGTATTTT
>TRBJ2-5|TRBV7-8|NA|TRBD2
CASSPLTSPETQYF
TGTGCCAGCAGCCCTTTGACTAGCCCAGAGACCCAGTACTTC
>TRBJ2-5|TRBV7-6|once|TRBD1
CASSGQGVLETQYF
TGTGCCAGCTCTGGACAGGGGGTTCTCGAGACCCAGTACTTC
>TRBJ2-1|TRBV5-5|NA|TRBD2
CASNSGSSYNEQFF
TGTGCCAGCAATAGCGGGAGCTCCTACAATGAGCAGTTCTTC
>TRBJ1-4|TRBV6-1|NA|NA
CASSETSTVDEKLFF
TGTGCCAGCAGTGAAACTTCGACTGTGGATGAAAAACTGTTTTTT
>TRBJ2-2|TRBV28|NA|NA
CASSFRGINTGELFF
TGTGCCAGCAGTTTTCGGGGAATTAACACCGGGGAGCTGTTTTTT
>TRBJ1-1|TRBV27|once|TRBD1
CASRPGTAFEAFF
TGTGCCAGCAGACCGGGGACAGCCTTCGAAGCTTTCTTT
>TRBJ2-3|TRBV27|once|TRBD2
CASTALAGAITDTQYF
TGTGCCAGCACCGCACTAGCGGGAGCTATAACAGATACGCAGTATTTT
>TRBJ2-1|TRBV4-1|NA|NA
CASSQDRVGAGHTAYNEQFF
TGCGCCAGCAGCCAAGATCGAGTAGGGGCAGGCCATACGGCGTACAATGAGCAGTTCTTC
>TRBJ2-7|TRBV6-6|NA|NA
CASSYGLAYEQYF
TGTGCCAGCAGTTACGGGCTAGCGTATGAGCAGTACTTC
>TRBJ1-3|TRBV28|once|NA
CASSFRGTTGNTIYF
TGTGCCAGCAGTTTCAGGGGTACCACTGGAAACACCATATATTTT
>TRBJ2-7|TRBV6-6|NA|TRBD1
CASSYSGQGGPYEQYF
TGTGCCAGCAGTTACTCGGGACAGGGGGGACCTTACGAGCAGTACTTC
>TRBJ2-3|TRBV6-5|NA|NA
CASTGDTQYF
TGTGCCAGCACGGGGGATACGCAGTATTTT
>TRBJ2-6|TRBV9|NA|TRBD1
CASSVELTGGPSGANVLTF
TGTGCCAGCAGCGTGGAACTGACAGGGGGGCCCTCTGGGGCCAACGTCCTGACTTTC
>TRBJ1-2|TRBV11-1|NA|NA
CASSFTGTYGYTF
TGTGCCAGCAGCTTCACAGGGACCTATGGCTACACCTTC
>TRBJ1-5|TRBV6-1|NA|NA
CASSDTVGNQPQHF
TGTGCCAGCAGTGATACAGTCGGCAATCAGCCCCAGCATTTT
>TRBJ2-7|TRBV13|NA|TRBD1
CASTQGDSTYEQYF
TGTGCCAGCACCCAGGGGGACAGCACCTACGAGCAGTACTTC
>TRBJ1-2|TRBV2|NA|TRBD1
CASNEGQGIYGYTF
TGTGCCAGCAACGAGGGACAGGGCATCTATGGCTACACCTTC
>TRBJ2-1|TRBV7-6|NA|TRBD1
CASSLVDRASYNEQFF
TGTGCCAGCAGCTTAGTTGACAGGGCGTCCTACAATGAGCAGTTCTTC
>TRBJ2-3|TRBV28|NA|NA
CASSFVASGTDTQYF
TGTGCCAGCAGTTTCGTAGCTAGCGGCACAGATACGCAGTATTTT
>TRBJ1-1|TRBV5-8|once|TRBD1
CASSHGQGSLDNTEAFF
TGTGCCAGCAGCCACGGACAGGGGAGTTTGGATAACACTGAAGCTTTCTTT
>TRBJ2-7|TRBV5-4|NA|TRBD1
CAFHSGQGIYEQYF
TGTGCATTCCATTCGGGACAGGGAATTTACGAGCAGTACTTC
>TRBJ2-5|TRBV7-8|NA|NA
CASSLYGRAETQYF
TGTGCCAGCAGCTTATATGGCAGGGCTGAGACCCAGTACTTC
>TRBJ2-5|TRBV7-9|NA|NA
CASSRTGGSQETQYF
TGTGCCAGCAGCCGGACCGGGGGAAGCCAAGAGACCCAGTACTTC
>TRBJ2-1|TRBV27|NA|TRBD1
CASSSYRGYNEQFF
TGTGCCAGCAGTTCCTACAGGGGGTATAATGAGCAGTTCTTC
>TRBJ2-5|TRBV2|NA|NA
CASSTISAQETQYF
TGTGCCAGCAGTACCATTAGCGCGCAAGAGACCCAGTACTTC
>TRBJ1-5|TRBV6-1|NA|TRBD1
CASRSTGGENQPQHF
TGTGCCAGCAGGTCGACAGGGGGCGAGAATCAGCCCCAGCATTTT
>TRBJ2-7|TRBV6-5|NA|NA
CASSYSGGSYEQYF
TGTGCCAGCAGTTACTCCGGTGGCTCCTACGAGCAGTACTTC
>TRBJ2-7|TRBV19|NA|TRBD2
CASSISFPSGTSYEQYF
TGTGCCAGTAGTATTTCCTTCCCTAGCGGGACTTCCTACGAGCAGTACTTC
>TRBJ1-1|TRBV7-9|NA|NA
CASSSSGTTIEAFF
TGTGCCAGCAGCTCCTCCGGGACAACCATTGAAGCTTTCTTT
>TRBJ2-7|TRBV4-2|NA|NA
CASSQDLRGILSYEQYF
TGTGCCAGCAGCCAAGATTTGCGCGGGATACTATCCTACGAGCAGTACTTC
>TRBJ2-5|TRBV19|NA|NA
CASSAWGLPQETQYF
TGTGCCAGTAGTGCCTGGGGCCTTCCCCAAGAGACCCAGTACTTC
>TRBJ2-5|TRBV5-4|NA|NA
CASSLSETQYF
TGTGCCAGCAGCTTGTCGGAGACCCAGTACTTC
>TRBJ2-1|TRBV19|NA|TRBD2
CASSSGGNNEQFF
TGTGCCAGTAGTAGCGGGGGTAACAATGAGCAGTTCTTC
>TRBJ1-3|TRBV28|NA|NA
CASPREEGNTIYF
TGTGCCAGCCCCCGGGAGGAGGGAAACACCATATATTTT
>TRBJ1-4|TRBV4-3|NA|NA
CASSPETTGVNEKLFF
TGCGCCAGCAGCCCGGAAACGACAGGAGTTAATGAAAAACTGTTTTTT
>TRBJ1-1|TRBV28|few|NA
CASSFWGGTNTEAFF
TGTGCCAGCAGTTTTTGGGGAGGGACCAACACTGAAGCTTTCTTT
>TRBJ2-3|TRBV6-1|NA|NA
CASSDPFQGHTDTQYF
TGTGCCAGCAGTGATCCCTTTCAGGGACACACAGATACGCAGTATTTT
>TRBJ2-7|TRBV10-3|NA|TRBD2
CAIFSGAREQYF
TGTGCCATCTTCAGCGGGGCCCGCGAGCAGTACTTC
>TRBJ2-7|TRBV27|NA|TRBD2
CASSSSTGLAWYEQYF
TGTGCCAGCAGTTCTAGCACGGGACTAGCTTGGTACGAGCAGTACTTC
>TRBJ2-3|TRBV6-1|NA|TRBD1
CASSELGTGGFLSTDTQYF
TGTGCCAGCAGTGAGCTCGGGACAGGGGGTTTCCTTAGCACAGATACGCAGTATTTT
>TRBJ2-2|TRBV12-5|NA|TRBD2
CASGLENPGLAGEPTGELFF
TGTGCTAGTGGTTTGGAAAATCCGGGACTAGCGGGGGAGCCTACCGGGGAGCTGTTTTTT
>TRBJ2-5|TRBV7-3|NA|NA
CASSLSGNQETQYF
TGTGCCAGCAGCTTAAGCGGAAACCAAGAGACCCAGTACTTC
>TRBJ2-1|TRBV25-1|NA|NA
CASSEYGDLKFF
TGTGCCAGCAGTGAATATGGGGACTTAAAGTTCTTC
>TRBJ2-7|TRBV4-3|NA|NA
CASSQDRRGPLQYF
TGCGCCAGCAGCCAAGATCGGCGGGGACCCCTCCAGTACTTC
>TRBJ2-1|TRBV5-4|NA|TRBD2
CASSLARTRTYYRPYNEQFF
TGTGCCAGCAGCTTGGCTAGGACTAGGACGTACTATCGTCCCTACAATGAGCAGTTCTTC
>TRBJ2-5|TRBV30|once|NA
CAWSVISGTRETQYF
TGTGCCTGGAGTGTAATATCAGGGACTCGGGAGACCCAGTACTTC
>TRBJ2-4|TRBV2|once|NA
CASLDYVNIQYF
TGTGCCAGCCTGGACTACGTGAACATTCAGTACTTC
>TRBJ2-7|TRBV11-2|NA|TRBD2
CASCPGTSGYEQYF
TGTGCCAGCTGCCCGGGTACTAGCGGCTACGAGCAGTACTTC
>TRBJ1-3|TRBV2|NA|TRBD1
CARADDRGQTGNTIYF
TGTGCCAGGGCCGACGACAGGGGGCAAACTGGAAACACCATATATTTT